This T cell receptor (beta chain) came from a study of blood T cell repertoires in COVID-19. About the research overall: PBMCs, B-cell-depleted T cells, or T cells provided the cDNA or gDNA that made up the material.

The CDR3 runs to 15 residues. V lost 6 bases and J lost 1; bases outside the gene matches: 9. Per germline, CDR1 SGHAT and CDR2 FQNNGV. Sequenced by immunoSEQ multiplex PCR; TCRdb stores in-frame clones only, minus some. This repertoire shows approximately 75,000 clones, approximately 89% found once; its top ten account for roughly 5%. This clonotype was obtained from a man at least 80 years old with acute or convalescent COVID-19. This chain connects TRBV11-2 to TRBJ2-7, with 7 positions matching TRBD1. Sequences were obtained from peripheral blood. CDR3 residues: CASRPYMTGSYEQYF. The CDR3 region has the DNA TGTGCCAGCAGACCTTACATGACAGGGTCCTACGAGCAGTACTTC.